This TCR beta chain was retrieved from a study of cytomegalovirus exposure and HLA in healthy donors. Primers for the PCR totalled 60 Vbeta and 13 Jbeta. Sequencing was performed with immunoSEQ multiplex PCR; in TCRdb, only in-frame clones are kept and a portion is missing. Found here are roughly 200,000 clones, around 88% of them singletons; the top ten hold around 0.34%. CDR1 SGHNT and CDR2 YYREEE come from the germline V gene (reference sequence). Trimming took off 0 bases at V and 4 bases at J, with 8 bases between the two ends. CDR3 length equals 14 residues. The chain joins TRBV5-4 to TRBJ2-1; D gene unclear. The source material was PBMCs. This clonotype originated in a woman aged 25 to 39 in good health and CMV-seronegative. The CDR3 DNA follows: TGTGCCAGCAGCTTGGGAGGATTGTACAATGAGCAGTTCTTC. It yields the protein CASSLGGLYNEQFF. Combining the CDR3 with reference TRBV5-4 and TRBJ2-1 gives the whole variable domain ETGVTQSPTHLIKTRGQQVTLRCSSQSGHNTVSWYQQALGQGPQFIFQYYREEENGRGNFPPRFSGLQFPNYSSELNVNALELDDSALYLCASSLGGLYNEQFFGPGTRLTVL.